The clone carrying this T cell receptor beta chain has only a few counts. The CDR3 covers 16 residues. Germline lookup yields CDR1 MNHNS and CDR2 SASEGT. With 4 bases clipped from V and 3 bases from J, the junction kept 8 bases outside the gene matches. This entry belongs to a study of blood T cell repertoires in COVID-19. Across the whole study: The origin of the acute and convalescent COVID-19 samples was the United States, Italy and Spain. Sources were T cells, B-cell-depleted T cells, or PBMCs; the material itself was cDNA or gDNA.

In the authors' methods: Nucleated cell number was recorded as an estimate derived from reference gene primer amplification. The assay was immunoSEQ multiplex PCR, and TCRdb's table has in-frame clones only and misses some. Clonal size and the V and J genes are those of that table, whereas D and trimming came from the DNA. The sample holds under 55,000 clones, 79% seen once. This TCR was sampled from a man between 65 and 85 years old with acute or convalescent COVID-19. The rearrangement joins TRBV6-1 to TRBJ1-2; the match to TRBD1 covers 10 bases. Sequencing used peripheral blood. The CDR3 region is CASSADRGLSDYGYTF. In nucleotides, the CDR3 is TGTGCCAGCAGTGCAGACAGGGGGCTCTCCGACTATGGCTACACCTTC.